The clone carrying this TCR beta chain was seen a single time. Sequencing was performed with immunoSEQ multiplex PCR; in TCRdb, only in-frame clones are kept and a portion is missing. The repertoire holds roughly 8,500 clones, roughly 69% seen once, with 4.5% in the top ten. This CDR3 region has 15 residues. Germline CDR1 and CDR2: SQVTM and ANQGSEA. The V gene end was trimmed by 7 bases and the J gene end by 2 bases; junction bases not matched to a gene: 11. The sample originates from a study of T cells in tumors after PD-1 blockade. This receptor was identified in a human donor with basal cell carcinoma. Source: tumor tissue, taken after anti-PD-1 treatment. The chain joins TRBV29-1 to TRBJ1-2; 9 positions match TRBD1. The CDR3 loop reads CSALSPGTGNYGYTF. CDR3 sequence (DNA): TGCAGCGCCTTAAGTCCCGGGACAGGGAACTATGGCTACACCTTC.